This T cell receptor (beta chain) was sequenced for a study of T cell responses to AZD1222 COVID-19 vaccine. General study results and limits: Seropositive AZD1222 recipients at baseline numbered only five or six. Females outnumbered males among donors, who were mostly white British; clonal diversity was possibly underestimated.

Trimming removed 0 bases at V and 1 base at J, with 4 bases between. The length of the CDR3 is 13 residues. Looked up from germline, CDR1 is SGHKS and CDR2 is YYEKEE (reference sequence). The method was immunoSEQ multiplex PCR; TCRdb's version includes in-frame clones alone and lacks a portion of them. The sample contains 95,000 to 150,000 clones, 80% to 90% of which appear only once. Notes on this clone: The antigen remains undetermined.

The sample in question was peripheral blood, obtained on day 0 of AZD1222 vaccination. The rearrangement joins TRBV5-5 to TRBJ2-5; D uncertain. The clonotype originates from an adult in good health. The CDR3 nucleotides are TGTGCCAGCAGCTTGGCCCGCCAAGAGACCCAGTACTTC. This encodes CASSLARQETQYF. Looking up the rest from reference TRBV5-5 and TRBJ2-5 gives the full variable domain: DAGVTQSPTHLIKTRGQQVTLRCSPISGHKSVSWYQQVLGQGPQFIFQYYEKEERGRGNFPDRFSARQFPNYSSELNVNALLLGDSALYLCASSLARQETQYFGPGTRLLVL.